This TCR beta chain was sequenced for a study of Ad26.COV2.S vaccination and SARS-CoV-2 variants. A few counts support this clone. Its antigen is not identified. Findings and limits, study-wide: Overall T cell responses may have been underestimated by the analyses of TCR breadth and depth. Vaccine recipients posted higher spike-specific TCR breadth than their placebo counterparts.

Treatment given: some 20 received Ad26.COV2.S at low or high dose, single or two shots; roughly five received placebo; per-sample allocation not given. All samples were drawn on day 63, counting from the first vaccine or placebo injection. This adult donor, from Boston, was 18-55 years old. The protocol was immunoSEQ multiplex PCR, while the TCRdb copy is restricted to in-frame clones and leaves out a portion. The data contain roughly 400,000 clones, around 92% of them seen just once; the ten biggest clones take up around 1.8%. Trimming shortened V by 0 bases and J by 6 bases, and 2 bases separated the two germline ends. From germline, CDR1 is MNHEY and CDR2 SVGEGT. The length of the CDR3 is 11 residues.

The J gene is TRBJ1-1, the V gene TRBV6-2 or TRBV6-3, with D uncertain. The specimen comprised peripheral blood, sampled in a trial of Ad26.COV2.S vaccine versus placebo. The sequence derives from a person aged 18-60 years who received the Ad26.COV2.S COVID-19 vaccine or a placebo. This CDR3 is CASSYSSEAFF. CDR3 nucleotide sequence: TGTGCCAGCAGTTACTCCTCTGAAGCTTTCTTT.